This is a list of T cell receptor beta chains from one sample in a study of PD-L1 blockade in urothelial cancer. The data were produced by immunoSEQ multiplex PCR, yet TCRdb's version contains in-frame clones alone and is incomplete. The data hold approximately 90,000 clones, with around 84% observed a single time. The specimen comprised PBMCs, sampled around atezolizumab (anti-PD-L1) treatment. Receptors originate from a man aged 55-75 years with urothelial cancer. Each CDR3 is given with its conserved first and last residue. The D gene is left open where the match is weak. A row's size may be missing; if present it is once, few, many or a size class.

TRBD1	TRBJ1-2	TRBV6-7	.	CASSGTGDYGYTF	TGTGCCAGCAGCGGGACAGGTGACTATGGCTACACCTTC
.	TRBJ2-2	TRBV5-4	.	CASSLRANTGELFF	TGTGCCAGCAGCTTGCGCGCGAACACCGGGGAGCTGTTTTTT
.	TRBJ2-1	TRBV2	.	CASSVLERNNEQFF	TGTGCCAGCAGTGTATTAGAGAGAAACAATGAGCAGTTCTTC
TRBD2	TRBJ2-3	TRBV7-6	.	CASKGLATDTQYF	TGTGCCAGCAAGGGACTAGCAACAGATACGCAGTATTTT
TRBD2	TRBJ2-1	TRBV5-1	.	CASSLDSGVGYEQFF	TGCGCCAGCAGCTTGGATAGCGGGGTGGGATATGAGCAGTTCTTC
.	TRBJ1-1	TRBV5-1	.	CASSGGTLGTEAFF	TGCGCCAGCAGCGGAGGGACTCTGGGGACTGAAGCTTTCTTT
.	TRBJ2-5	TRBV10-2	.	CASLQSGLSQETQYF	TGCGCCAGCCTCCAGTCGGGACTCAGTCAAGAGACCCAGTACTTC
TRBD2	TRBJ2-1	TRBV5-1	.	CASSLETGGGVSEQFF	TGCGCCAGCAGCTTGGAAACGGGAGGAGGAGTAAGTGAGCAGTTCTTC
.	TRBJ2-7	TRBV5-4	few	CASSLAGSYEQYF	TGTGCCAGCAGCTTGGCAGGCAGTTACGAGCAGTACTTC
TRBD1	TRBJ1-5	TRBV2	once	CASSEGQNDQPQHF	TGTGCCAGCAGTGAGGGACAGAACGATCAGCCCCAGCATTTT
TRBD1	TRBJ1-4	TRBV9	.	CASSEDRANEKLFF	TGTGCCAGCAGCGAGGACAGGGCAAATGAAAAACTGTTTTTT
TRBD2	TRBJ2-3	TRBV4-2	.	CASSLGTSGGGEDTQYF	TGTGCCAGCAGCCTCGGGACTAGCGGGGGGGGAGAGGATACGCAGTATTTT
.	TRBJ1-5	TRBV6-5	.	CASSYGGAGNQPQHF	TGTGCCAGCAGTTACGGGGGTGCGGGGAATCAGCCCCAGCATTTT
TRBD2	TRBJ2-1	TRBV19	.	CASSATSGSYNEQFF	TGTGCCAGTAGTGCGACTAGCGGGAGCTACAATGAGCAGTTCTTC
.	TRBJ2-7	TRBV7-2	.	CASSRSYEQYF	TGTGCCAGCAGCCGCTCCTACGAGCAGTACTTC
TRBD2	TRBJ2-3	TRBV29-1	.	CSVAGLAAGTDTQYF	TGCAGCGTGGCCGGACTAGCGGCCGGCACAGATACGCAGTATTTT
TRBD1	TRBJ2-2	TRBV13	once	CASTTGVDTGELFF	TGTGCCAGCACAACAGGGGTGGACACCGGGGAGCTGTTTTTT
.	TRBJ1-1	TRBV5-4	.	CASSLIDAGEGFAFF	TGTGCCAGCAGCTTGATTGATGCTGGGGAGGGTTTCGCTTTCTTT
TRBD1	TRBJ1-1	TRBV9	few	CASSVGTGGTEAFF	TGTGCCAGCAGCGTGGGGACAGGCGGCACTGAAGCTTTCTTT
TRBD2	TRBJ2-1	TRBV28	.	CASSLTSGSSYNEQFF	TGTGCCAGCAGTTTGACTAGCGGGAGCTCCTACAATGAGCAGTTCTTC
TRBD1	TRBJ1-5	TRBV6-6	.	CASSYTWTGDQPQHF	TGTGCCAGCAGTTACACTTGGACAGGGGATCAGCCCCAGCATTTT
TRBD1	TRBJ1-1	TRBV5-1	.	CASSLVWGQMNTEAFF	TGCGCCAGCAGCTTGGTTTGGGGACAGATGAACACTGAAGCTTTCTTT
.	TRBJ1-1	TRBV5-4	.	CASSSGGVWENTEAFF	TGTGCCAGCAGCTCCGGAGGGGTCTGGGAGAACACTGAAGCTTTCTTT
.	TRBJ1-5	TRBV2	.	CASSEGDSNQPQHF	TGTGCCAGCAGTGAAGGAGACAGTAATCAGCCCCAGCATTTT
.	TRBJ1-1	TRBV2	few	CASTLAGMNTEAFF	TGTGCCAGCACCTTAGCGGGCATGAACACTGAAGCTTTCTTT
TRBD2	TRBJ2-3	TRBV7-2	.	CASSLSSGPADTQYF	TGTGCCAGCAGCTTGTCTAGCGGGCCTGCAGATACGCAGTATTTT
TRBD2	TRBJ2-1	TRBV11-3	.	CASSSRGGGRTEQFF	TGTGCCAGCAGCTCCCGGGGCGGGGGGCGGACTGAGCAGTTCTTC
TRBD1	TRBJ2-2	TRBV6-1	.	CATKPRTGSTGELFF	TGTGCCACCAAACCTAGGACAGGGTCGACCGGGGAGCTGTTTTTT
TRBD1	TRBJ2-3	TRBV25-1	.	CASSESRTGHTDTQYF	TGTGCCAGCAGTGAATCGAGGACAGGGCACACAGATACGCAGTATTTT
TRBD2	TRBJ2-7	TRBV7-2	.	CASSLIAGNSYEQYF	TGTGCCAGCAGCTTGATAGCGGGTAACTCCTACGAGCAGTACTTC
TRBD2	TRBJ2-7	TRBV27	.	CASSLSRSGTTYEQYF	TGTGCCAGCAGTTTATCGAGGAGCGGGACTACCTACGAGCAGTACTTC
.	TRBJ2-7	TRBV10-1	.	CATTRYSTYEQYF	TGCGCCACCACTAGATATAGCACCTACGAGCAGTACTTC
.	TRBJ2-3	TRBV6-5	.	CASNSYRTADTQYF	TGTGCCAGCAATTCGTATCGAACTGCCGATACGCAGTATTTT
.	TRBJ1-3	TRBV9	once	CASSARGGLQGNTIYF	TGTGCCAGCAGCGCGAGGGGGGGCCTGCAGGGAAACACCATATATTTT
TRBD2	TRBJ2-1	TRBV4-3	.	CASSHRTSGYNEQFF	TGCGCCAGCAGCCACCGGACTAGCGGTTACAATGAGCAGTTCTTC
TRBD1	TRBJ2-1	TRBV28	.	CASNAGGISYNEQFF	TGTGCCAGCAATGCAGGGGGCATCTCCTACAATGAGCAGTTCTTC
.	TRBJ1-2	TRBV20-1	.	CSAGSYGYTF	TGCAGTGCTGGGAGCTATGGCTACACCTTC
.	TRBJ1-3	TRBV7-6	few	CASSLAGTLSGNTIYF	TGTGCCAGCAGCTTAGCCGGGACACTCTCTGGAAACACCATATATTTT
TRBD1	TRBJ2-5	TRBV29-1	.	CSVDAAHFFQGEETQYF	TGCAGCGTTGATGCTGCTCATTTCTTCCAGGGGGAAGAGACCCAGTACTTC
.	TRBJ2-7	TRBV10-3	once	CAISERAGEGEQYF	TGTGCCATCAGTGAGCGTGCAGGGGAAGGGGAGCAGTACTTC
.	TRBJ2-3	TRBV19	.	CASSYGGRGDTQYF	TGTGCCAGTAGTTACGGGGGGCGGGGAGATACGCAGTATTTT
.	TRBJ2-2	TRBV7-2	.	CASSPQGRASTGELFF	TGTGCCAGCAGCCCTCAGGGGAGGGCGTCCACCGGGGAGCTGTTTTTT
.	TRBJ2-7	TRBV28	.	CASSMGDYEQYF	TGTGCCAGCAGCATGGGCGACTACGAGCAGTACTTC
TRBD1	TRBJ2-1	TRBV6-1	.	CASSEADRGNEQFF	TGTGCCAGCAGTGAAGCGGACAGGGGGAATGAGCAGTTCTTC
.	TRBJ2-7	TRBV7-8	.	CASSLSGSYEQYF	TGTGCCAGCAGCCTTAGCGGTTCCTACGAGCAGTACTTC
TRBD2	TRBJ2-3	TRBV5-6	few	CASSRRFILAGDTTDTQYF	TGTGCCAGCAGCAGGCGGTTTATCCTGGCGGGAGACACCACAGATACGCAGTATTTT
TRBD1	TRBJ1-2	TRBV23-1	.	CASSLTSTGEPSKFPNYGYTF	TGCGCCAGCAGTCTAACTTCGACAGGGGAACCTTCTAAATTTCCTAACTATGGCTACACCTTC